A single sample is the source of the 27 T cell receptor beta chains below, sequenced in a study of cytotoxic CD8 clonotypes in ibrutinib-treated CLL. Method: immunoSEQ multiplex PCR; TCRdb's copy keeps in-frame clones and lacks some. The profile shows 50,000 to 65,000 clones, roughly 70% of them singletons. The sequenced sample was PBMCs, obtained after 12 months of ibrutinib treatment. These receptors were collected from a human donor with chronic lymphocytic leukemia.

The rearrangement links TRBV9 to TRBJ1-1; D gene ambiguous. Germline loops: CDR1 SGDLS, CDR2 YYNGEE. Deletions cut 7 bases from V and 1 base from J, with 11 bases between. The CDR3 is 13 amino acids. This chain's CDR3 is CASGRVENTEAFF. CDR3 bases: TGTGCCAGCGGCAGAGTGGAGAACACTGAAGCTTTCTTT.

The table lists this clone with a count of one. The chain links TRBV4-1 to TRBJ1-4; D perhaps matches TRBD1 (6 bases). CDR1 and CDR2 from the germline V gene are MGHRA and YSYEKL. The CDR3 is 17 residues long. The V gene lost 7 bases and the J gene lost 0 bases, with 18 bases spanning the gap. The CDR3 loop reads CASTTTEGGATNEKLFF. CDR3 coding DNA: TGCGCCAGCACCACGACAGAAGGGGGGGCAACTAATGAAAAACTGTTTTTT.

The chain combines TRBV4-2 with TRBJ2-6, with 11 bases aligning to TRBD1. V trimming: 5 bases; J trimming: 4 bases; junction bases outside the gene matches: 7. Germline V lookup: CDR1 LGHNA, CDR2 YNFKEQ. The CDR3 loop spans 17 amino acids. Here the CDR3 reads CASSARTGGEGANVLTF. The CDR3 nucleotides read TGTGCCAGCAGCGCCCGGACAGGGGGCGAAGGGGCCAACGTCCTGACTTTC.

The sample holds one count of this clone. CDR3 region: CASRKQRAANEKLFF. CDR3 nucleotides: TGTGCCAGCAGGAAACAGAGGGCCGCTAATGAAAAACTGTTTTTT. The chain recombines TRBV6-5 with TRBJ1-4, with unresolved D. CDR1 is MNHEY and CDR2 is SVGAGI in the germline V gene. V was pared by 6 bases and J by 3 bases, with 14 bases between. CDR3 size: 15 residues.

This chain connects TRBV19 to TRBJ2-2, with 11 positions matching TRBD2. The trim removed 8 bases at V and 2 bases at J, leaving 7 bases unmatched. CDR1 is LNHDA and CDR2 is SQIVND in the germline V gene (reference sequence). This CDR3 region has 16 residues. Here the CDR3 DNA reads TGTGCCAGTGTGGAGGGACTAGCGGCAAACACCGGGGAGCTGTTTTTT. It yields the protein CASVEGLAANTGELFF.

The CDR3 coding sequence is TGTGCCAGCAGTGAAGCGTCAACAGGGTGGACAGGGTACTACGAGCAGTACTTC. Translated: CASSEASTGWTGYYEQYF. This chain uses TRBV6-1 with TRBJ2-7, with 8 bases identical to TRBD1. CDR1 is MNHNS and CDR2 is SASEGT in the germline V gene. V dropped 0 bases and J dropped 3; count of bases not matched to a gene: 13. CDR3 length: 18 residues.

The CDR3, as DNA: TGCGCCAGCAGCCAGATGAGCGGGGGGACTGGGACGCGACAGTACTTC. Its protein product is CASSQMSGGTGTRQYF. V is TRBV5-1 and J is TRBJ2-7; 9 positions agree with TRBD2. The CDR3 has 16 amino acids. The germline V gene encodes CDR1 SGHRS and CDR2 YFSETQ. Germline trimming cut 4 bases from V and 10 bases from J; bases unmatched to any gene: 18. Together with reference TRBV5-1 and TRBJ2-7, the CDR3 gives the full variable domain: KAGVTQTPRYLIKTRGQQVTLSCSPISGHRSVSWYQQTPGQGLQFLFEYFSETQRNKGNFPGRFSGRQFSNSRSEMNVSTLELGDSALYLCASSQMSGGTGTRQYFGPGTRLTVT.

The chain employs TRBV5-1 and TRBJ2-2, with D possibly TRBD1 on 6 matching bases. The V end was cut by 4 bases, the J end by 1 base, with 8 bases between. This CDR3 is 14 amino acids long. The germline V gene encodes CDR1 SGHRS and CDR2 YFSETQ. The CDR3 sequence: CASSQDRNTGELFF. The DNA for the CDR3 is TGCGCCAGCAGCCAGGACAGGAACACCGGGGAGCTGTTTTTT.

The chain uses TRBV4-2 and TRBJ2-1, with 7 bases matching TRBD2. The length of the CDR3 is 15 residues. Germline V CDR1 and CDR2: LGHNA, YNFKEQ. Trimming cost V 2 bases and J 1 base; bases outside gene matches: 2. In DNA form, the CDR3 reads TGTGCCAGCAGCCAATGGCGGGAGTCCTACAATGAGCAGTTCTTC. Its translation: CASSQWRESYNEQFF.

The V and J genes are TRBV5-5 and TRBJ2-7; D may match TRBD1 or TRBD2 (5 bases each). There are 17 residues in the CDR3. The germline V gene encodes CDR1 SGHKS and CDR2 YYEKEE (reference sequence). V lost 0 bases, J lost 3 bases, and 19 bases lay in between. For the CDR3, the DNA is TGTGCCAGCAGCTTGGCGCACGGGGCCGCTGCCTTCTACGAGCAGTACTTC. It is translated as CASSLAHGAAAFYEQYF.

This chain connects TRBV7-6 to TRBJ2-3; 7 nucleotides agree with TRBD2. The J segment lost 2 bases and the V segment lost 1 base, leaving 3 bases of the junction unmatched. Germline V lookup: CDR1 SGHVS, CDR2 FNYEAQ. This CDR3 is built from 15 residues. The CDR3 is CASSLGTSATDTQYF. Here the CDR3 DNA reads TGTGCCAGCAGCTTAGGGACTAGTGCCACAGATACGCAGTATTTT.

The chain links TRBV30 to TRBJ2-5, with 7 bases aligning to TRBD2. The assigned J gene may be wrong: the sequence end matches TRBJ2-7 better. Germline V CDR1 and CDR2: GTSNPN, SVGIG (reference sequence). This CDR3 has 13 residues. The CDR3 bases are TGTGCCTGGAGGACCACGGGGGGCTACGAGCAGTACTTC. It yields the protein CAWRTTGGYEQYF.

V usage is TRBV30 and J usage is TRBJ2-1; TRBD2 matches at 9 bases. The CDR3 runs 14 residues. The junction had 4 bases not matched to a gene; V was cut back by 7 bases and J by 0 bases. Germline V gene sequence: CDR1 GTSNPN, CDR2 SVGIG (reference sequence). In DNA form, the CDR3 reads TGTGCCTATCAGCGGGAGGACTCCTACAATGAGCAGTTCTTC. Protein product: CAYQREDSYNEQFF. Full variable domain (outside the CDR3, taken from reference TRBV30 and TRBJ2-1): SQTIHQWPATLVQPVGSPLSLECTVEGTSNPNLYWYRQAAGRGLQLLFYSVGIGQISSEVPQNLSASRPQDRQFILSSKKLLLSDSGFYLCAYQREDSYNEQFFGPGTRLTVL.

This clone was found once. The V gene is TRBV7-3, the J gene TRBJ2-7; 7 bases line up with TRBD1. Per germline, CDR1 SGHTA and CDR2 FQGTGA. J gave up 0 bases and V 5 bases, and 4 bases lay outside the gene matches. CDR3 length equals 14 residues. The CDR3 DNA is TGTGCCAGCAGCCACACAGGGGCCTCCTACGAGCAGTACTTC. As protein: CASSHTGASYEQYF.

The chain combines TRBV11-2 with TRBJ1-1; no definite D call. The CDR3 spans 18 residues. Germline V lookup: CDR1 SGHAT, CDR2 FQNNGV. V was pared by 2 bases and J by 0 bases, with 19 bases between. CDR3 coding DNA: TGTGCCAGCAGCTTAATTTTCTGGAGGGAGTCCATGAACACTGAAGCTTTCTTT. Its protein product is CASSLIFWRESMNTEAFF.

The chain links TRBV2 to TRBJ2-3; D remains unclear. With 2 bases removed from V and 0 bases from J, the gap between germline ends came to 9 bases. The CDR3 has 15 amino acids. In germline, CDR1 is SNHLY, CDR2 FYNNEI. DNA of the CDR3: TGTGCCAGCAGTGAACAGAAGACTAGCACAGATACGCAGTATTTT. It encodes CASSEQKTSTDTQYF.

This chain links TRBV2 with TRBJ2-1; possible D gene TRBD2, 5 bases. The V gene lost 4 bases and the J gene lost 0 bases, with 13 bases spanning the gap. The CDR3 sequence is 16 residues long. Germline V gene sequence: CDR1 SNHLY, CDR2 FYNNEI. CDR3: CASSGAAAVSYNEQFF. In DNA form, the CDR3 reads TGTGCCAGCAGTGGGGCAGCGGCCGTCTCCTACAATGAGCAGTTCTTC.

The sample holds a few counts of this clone. The chain recombines TRBV28 with TRBJ2-6, with D possibly TRBD2 on 6 matching bases. Trimming cost V 6 bases and J 6 bases, with 21 bases left between them. Germline CDR1 is MDHEN and CDR2 is SYDVKM. This CDR3 has 17 amino acids. The CDR3 coding sequence is TGTGCCAGCAGAAGGGCCGGGACTCAAACTTCGGCCAACGTCCTGACTTTC. It codes for CASRRAGTQTSANVLTF. Complete variable domain (other parts from reference TRBV28 and TRBJ2-6): DVKVTQSSRYLVKRTGEKVFLECVQDMDHENMFWYRQDPGLGLRLIYFSYDVKMKEKGDIPEGYSVSREKKERFSLILESASTNQTSMYLCASRRAGTQTSANVLTFGAGSRLTVL.

The chain combines TRBV7-2 with TRBJ2-1, with TRBD1 as a possible D gene (6 bases). The germline V and J ends were trimmed by 5 bases and 4 bases, with 15 bases remaining between them. The CDR3 totals 15 residues. Germline V gives CDR1 SGHTA, CDR2 FQGNSA. The CDR3 is CASSPGVAMYNEQFF. The CDR3 DNA sequence: TGTGCCAGCAGCCCAGGGGTGGCTATGTACAATGAGCAGTTCTTC.

The rearrangement uses TRBV30 and TRBJ2-1; D ambiguous. The CDR3 is 13 residues long. The germline gives CDR1 GTSNPN, CDR2 SVGIG (reference sequence). Trimming cost V 0 bases and J 5 bases, with 8 bases left between them. The CDR3 loop reads CAWSVVSHNEQFF. The CDR3 DNA is TGTGCCTGGAGTGTCGTCAGCCACAATGAGCAGTTCTTC. The whole variable domain, remainder taken from reference TRBV30 and TRBJ2-1, is SQTIHQWPATLVQPVGSPLSLECTVEGTSNPNLYWYRQAAGRGLQLLFYSVGIGQISSEVPQNLSASRPQDRQFILSSKKLLLSDSGFYLCAWSVVSHNEQFFGPGTRLTVL.

CDR3 nucleotide sequence: TGCGCCAGCAGCTTGGGCGGGGGTGAGCAGTTCTTC. Its translation: CASSLGGGEQFF. The V gene is TRBV5-1, the J gene TRBJ2-1, with 7 bases lining up with TRBD2. The CDR3 has 12 residues. The germline CDR1 and CDR2 sequences are SGHRS and YFSETQ. V gave up 0 bases and J gave up 9 bases; unmatched junction bases: 0.

V and J are TRBV5-4 and TRBJ2-3; 8 bases line up with TRBD1. This CDR3 is built from 16 residues. Germline loops: CDR1 SGHNT, CDR2 YYREEE (reference sequence). J lost 4 bases, V lost 3 bases, and 10 bases had no gene match. This chain's CDR3 is CASSSGGEGVPDTQYF. CDR3 nucleotides: TGTGCCAGCAGCTCAGGGGGCGAGGGGGTACCAGATACGCAGTATTTT.

This chain connects TRBV18 to TRBJ2-5, with TRBD1 identical over 7 bases. J was trimmed by 5 bases and V by 8 bases; bases with no gene match: 8. Germline CDR1 KGHSH, CDR2 LQKENI. The CDR3 consists of 13 residues. The CDR3 DNA follows: TGTGCCAGCACAACAGGGGTTAAGGAGACCCAGTACTTC. Translation gives CASTTGVKETQYF.

V and J are TRBV5-1 and TRBJ2-3; no definite D call. Looked up from germline, CDR1 is SGHRS and CDR2 is YFSETQ. The CDR3 consists of 14 residues. Trimming took 0 bases from V and 3 from J, leaving 8 bases between them. This CDR3 is CASSLELATDTQYF. CDR3 sequence (DNA): TGCGCCAGCAGCTTGGAATTAGCTACAGATACGCAGTATTTT.

This chain uses TRBV4-2 with TRBJ2-2, with a weak D call TRBD2 (5 bases). Trimming took off 3 bases at V and 1 base at J, with 9 bases between the two ends. The CDR3 totals 15 residues. Germline CDR1 LGHNA, CDR2 YNFKEQ. The CDR3 coding sequence is TGTGCCAGCAGCCACTCCGGACTGAACACCGGGGAGCTGTTTTTT. Translated: CASSHSGLNTGELFF.

The chain links TRBV15 to TRBJ2-7; 8 bases line up with TRBD1. The CDR3 consists of 13 residues. V dropped 2 bases and J dropped 7; count of bases not matched to a gene: 4. Germline CDR1 reads LNHNV; CDR2 reads YYDKDF (reference sequence). In DNA, the CDR3 is TGTGCCACCAGCAGACAGGGGGCGGGTGAGCAGTACTTC. Amino acids: CATSRQGAGEQYF.

The genes are TRBV7-9 and TRBJ1-4; tentative D call: TRBD1 (5 bases). The germline V gene encodes CDR1 SEHNR and CDR2 FQNEAQ (reference sequence). CDR3 size: 14 residues. The V gene lost 5 bases and the J gene lost 3 bases, with 10 bases spanning the gap. Written as DNA, the CDR3 is TGTGCCAGCAGCCTTCAGGGACCTAATGAAAAACTGTTTTTT. Translation gives CASSLQGPNEKLFF. The full variable domain, completed using reference TRBV7-9 and TRBJ1-4, is DTGVSQNPRHKITKRGQNVTFRCDPISEHNRLYWYRQTLGQGPEFLTYFQNEAQLEKSRLLSDRFSAERPKGSFSTLEIQRTEQGDSAMYLCASSLQGPNEKLFFGSGTQLSVL.